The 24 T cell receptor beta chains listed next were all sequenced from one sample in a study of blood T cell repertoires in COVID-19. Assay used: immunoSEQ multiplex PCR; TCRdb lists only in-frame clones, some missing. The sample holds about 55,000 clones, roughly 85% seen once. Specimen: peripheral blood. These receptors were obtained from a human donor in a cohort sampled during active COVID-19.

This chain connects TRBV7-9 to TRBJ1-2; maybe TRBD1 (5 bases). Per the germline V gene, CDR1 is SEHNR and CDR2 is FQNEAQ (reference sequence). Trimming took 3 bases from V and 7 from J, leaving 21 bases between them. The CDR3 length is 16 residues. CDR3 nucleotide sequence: TGTGCCAGCAGCTTGACCGGGACGAGAAATAGCGGTGGCTACACCTTC. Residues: CASSLTGTRNSGGYTF.

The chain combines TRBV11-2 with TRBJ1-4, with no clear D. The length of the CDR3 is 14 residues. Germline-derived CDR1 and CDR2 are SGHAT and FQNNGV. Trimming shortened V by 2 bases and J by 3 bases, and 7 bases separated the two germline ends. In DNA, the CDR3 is TGTGCCAGCAGCTTATGGAGGGCTAATGAAAAACTGTTTTTT. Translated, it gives CASSLWRANEKLFF.

In nucleotides, the CDR3 is TGTGCCAGCGCATCGGACAGGGGGCTCGGGACGGCCAAAAACATTCAGTACTTC. Encoded protein: CASASDRGLGTAKNIQYF. The chain is built from TRBV5-4 and TRBJ2-4; 11 bases agree with TRBD1. The CDR3 covers 18 residues. Germline V gene lookup returns CDR1 SGHNT and CDR2 YYREEE (reference sequence). V trimming: 7 bases; J trimming: 1 base; junction bases outside the gene matches: 13.

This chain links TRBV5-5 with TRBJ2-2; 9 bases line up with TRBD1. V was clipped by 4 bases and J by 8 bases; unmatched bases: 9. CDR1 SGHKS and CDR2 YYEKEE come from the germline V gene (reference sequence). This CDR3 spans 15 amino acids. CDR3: CASSQNRGLVGELFF. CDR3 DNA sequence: TGTGCCAGCAGCCAAAACAGGGGGCTGGTAGGGGAGCTGTTTTTT. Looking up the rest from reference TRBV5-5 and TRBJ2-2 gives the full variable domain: DAGVTQSPTHLIKTRGQQVTLRCSPISGHKSVSWYQQVLGQGPQFIFQYYEKEERGRGNFPDRFSARQFPNYSSELNVNALLLGDSALYLCASSQNRGLVGELFFGEGSRLTVL.

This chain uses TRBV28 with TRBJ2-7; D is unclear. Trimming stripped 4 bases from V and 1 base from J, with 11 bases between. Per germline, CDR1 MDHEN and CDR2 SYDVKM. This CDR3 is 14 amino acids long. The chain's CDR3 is CASSSPTYSYEQYF. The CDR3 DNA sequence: TGTGCCAGCAGTTCGCCGACATATTCCTACGAGCAGTACTTC.

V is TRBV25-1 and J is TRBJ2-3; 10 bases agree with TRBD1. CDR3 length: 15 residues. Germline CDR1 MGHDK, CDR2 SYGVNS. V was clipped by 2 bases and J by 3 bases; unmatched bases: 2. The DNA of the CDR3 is TGTGCCAGCAGTGAAGGGGACAGGGGTACAGATACGCAGTATTTT. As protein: CASSEGDRGTDTQYF. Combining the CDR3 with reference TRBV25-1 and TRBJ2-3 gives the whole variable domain EADIYQTPRYLVIGTGKKITLECSQTMGHDKMYWYQQDPGMELHLIHYSYGVNSTEKGDLSSESTVSRIRTEHFPLTLESARPSHTSQYLCASSEGDRGTDTQYFGPGTRLTVL.

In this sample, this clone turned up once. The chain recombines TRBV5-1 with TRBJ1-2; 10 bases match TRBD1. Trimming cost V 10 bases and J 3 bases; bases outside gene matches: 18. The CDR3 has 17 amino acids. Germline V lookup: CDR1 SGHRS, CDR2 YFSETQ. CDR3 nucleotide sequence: TGCGCCTCCCAGTCAGGGACAGGGGTAATTGCGGACTATGGCTACACCTTC. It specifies CASQSGTGVIADYGYTF. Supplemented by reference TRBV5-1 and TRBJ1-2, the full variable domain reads KAGVTQTPRYLIKTRGQQVTLSCSPISGHRSVSWYQQTPGQGLQFLFEYFSETQRNKGNFPGRFSGRQFSNSRSEMNVSTLELGDSALYLCASQSGTGVIADYGYTFGSGTRLTVV.

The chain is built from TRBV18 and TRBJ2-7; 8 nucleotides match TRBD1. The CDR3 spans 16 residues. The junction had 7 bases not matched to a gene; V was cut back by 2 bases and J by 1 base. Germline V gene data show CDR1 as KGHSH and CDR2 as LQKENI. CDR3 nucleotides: TGTGCCAGCTCACCAGTTTCAGGGGGCGGTTCCTACGAGCAGTACTTC. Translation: CASSPVSGGGSYEQYF.

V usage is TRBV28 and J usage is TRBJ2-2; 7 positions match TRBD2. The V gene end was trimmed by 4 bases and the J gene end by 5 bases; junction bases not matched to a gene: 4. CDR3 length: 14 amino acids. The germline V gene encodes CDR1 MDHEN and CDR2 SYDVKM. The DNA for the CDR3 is TGTGCCAGCAGTTGGGGGGGAGGAACCGGGGAGCTGTTTTTT. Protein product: CASSWGGGTGELFF.

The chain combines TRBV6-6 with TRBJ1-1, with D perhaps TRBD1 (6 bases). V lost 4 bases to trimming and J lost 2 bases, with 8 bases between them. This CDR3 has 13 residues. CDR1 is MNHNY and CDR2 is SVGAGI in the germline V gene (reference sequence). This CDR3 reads CASSSQGNTEAFF. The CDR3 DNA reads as TGTGCCAGCAGTTCACAGGGAAACACTGAAGCTTTCTTT.

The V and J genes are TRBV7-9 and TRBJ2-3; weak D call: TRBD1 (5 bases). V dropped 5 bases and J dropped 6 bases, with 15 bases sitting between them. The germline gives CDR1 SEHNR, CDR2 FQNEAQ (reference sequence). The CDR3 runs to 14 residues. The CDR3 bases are TGTGCCAGCAGCCCTGGACATGACGTGGATACGCAGTATTTT. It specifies CASSPGHDVDTQYF. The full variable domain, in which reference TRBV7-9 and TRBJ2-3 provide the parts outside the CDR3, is DTGVSQNPRHKITKRGQNVTFRCDPISEHNRLYWYRQTLGQGPEFLTYFQNEAQLEKSRLLSDRFSAERPKGSFSTLEIQRTEQGDSAMYLCASSPGHDVDTQYFGPGTRLTVL.

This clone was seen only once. CDR3 sequence (DNA): TGTGCCTGGAGTGTAGCGGGAGCGAACATTCAGTACTTC. As protein: CAWSVAGANIQYF. This chain uses TRBV30 with TRBJ2-4, with 8 positions matching TRBD2. The germline CDR1 and CDR2 sequences are GTSNPN and SVGIG (reference sequence). Trimming cost V 0 bases and J 7 bases; bases outside gene matches: 2. The CDR3 runs to 13 residues.

CDR3 protein: CASSVEGTMYGYTF. The CDR3, as DNA: TGTGCCAGCAGCGTAGAAGGGACAATGTATGGCTACACCTTC. The gene calls are TRBV9 and TRBJ1-2, with D possibly TRBD1 on 6 matching bases. Trimming shortened V by 0 bases and J by 5 bases, and 11 bases separated the two germline ends. The CDR3 covers 14 residues. Per the germline V gene, CDR1 is SGDLS and CDR2 is YYNGEE.

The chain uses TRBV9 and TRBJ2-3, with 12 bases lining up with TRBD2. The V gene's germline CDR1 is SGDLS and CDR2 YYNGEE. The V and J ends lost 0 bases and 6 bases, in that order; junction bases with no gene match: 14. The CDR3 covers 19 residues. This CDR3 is CASSVAPRTSGDGGDTQYF. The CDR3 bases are TGTGCCAGCAGCGTAGCCCCCCGGACTAGCGGGGACGGTGGGGATACGCAGTATTTT.

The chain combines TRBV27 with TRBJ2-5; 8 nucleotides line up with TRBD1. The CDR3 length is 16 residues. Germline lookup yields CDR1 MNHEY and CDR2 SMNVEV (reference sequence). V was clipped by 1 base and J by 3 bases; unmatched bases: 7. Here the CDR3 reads CASSLFGNRGEETQYF. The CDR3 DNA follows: TGTGCCAGCAGTTTATTCGGTAACAGGGGGGAAGAGACCCAGTACTTC.

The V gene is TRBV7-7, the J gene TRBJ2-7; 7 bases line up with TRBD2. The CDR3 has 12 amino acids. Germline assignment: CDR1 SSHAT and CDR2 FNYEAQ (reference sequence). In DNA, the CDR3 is TGTGCTAGCGCGGGAGAATCCTACGAGCAGTACTTC. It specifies CASAGESYEQYF.

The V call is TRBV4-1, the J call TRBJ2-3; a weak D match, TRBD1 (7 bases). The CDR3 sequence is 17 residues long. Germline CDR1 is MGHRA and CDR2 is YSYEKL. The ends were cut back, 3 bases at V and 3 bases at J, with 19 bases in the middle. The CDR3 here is CASSQYRGQGRTDTQYF. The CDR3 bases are TGCGCCAGCAGCCAGTATAGGGGGCAGGGGAGGACAGATACGCAGTATTTT.

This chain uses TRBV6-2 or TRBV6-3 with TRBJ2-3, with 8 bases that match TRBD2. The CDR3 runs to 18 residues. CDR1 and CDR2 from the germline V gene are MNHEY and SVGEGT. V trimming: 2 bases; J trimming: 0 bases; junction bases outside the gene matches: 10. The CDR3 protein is CASSYTISGTRSTDTQYF. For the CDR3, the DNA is TGTGCCAGCAGTTACACCATTAGCGGGACCCGAAGCACAGATACGCAGTATTTT.

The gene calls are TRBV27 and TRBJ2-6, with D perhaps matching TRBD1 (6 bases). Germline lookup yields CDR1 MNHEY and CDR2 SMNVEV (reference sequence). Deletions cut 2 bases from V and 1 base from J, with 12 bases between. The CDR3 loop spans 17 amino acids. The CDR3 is CASSLQGSGSGANVLTF. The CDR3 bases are TGTGCCAGCAGTTTACAGGGGTCTGGGTCTGGGGCCAACGTCCTGACTTTC.

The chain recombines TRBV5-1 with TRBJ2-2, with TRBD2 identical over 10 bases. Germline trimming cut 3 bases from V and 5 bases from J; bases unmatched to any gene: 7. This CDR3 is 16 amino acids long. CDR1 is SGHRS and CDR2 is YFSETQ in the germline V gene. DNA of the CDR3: TGCGCCAGCAGCTCCCGTGGACTAGCGGAAACCGGGGAGCTGTTTTTT. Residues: CASSSRGLAETGELFF.

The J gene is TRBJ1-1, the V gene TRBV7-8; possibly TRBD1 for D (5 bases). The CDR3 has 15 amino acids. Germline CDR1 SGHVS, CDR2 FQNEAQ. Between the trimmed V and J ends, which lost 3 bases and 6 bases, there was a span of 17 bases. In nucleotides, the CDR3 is TGTGCCAGCAGCTTTCCTTCAGGGAGGGCTCCTGAAGCTTTCTTT. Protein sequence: CASSFPSGRAPEAFF.

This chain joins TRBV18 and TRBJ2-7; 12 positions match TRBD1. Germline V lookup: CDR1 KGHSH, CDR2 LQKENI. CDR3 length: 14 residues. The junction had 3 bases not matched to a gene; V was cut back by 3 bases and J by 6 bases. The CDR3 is CASSPGQGAGEQYF. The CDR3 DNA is TGTGCCAGCTCACCGGGACAGGGGGCGGGCGAGCAGTACTTC.

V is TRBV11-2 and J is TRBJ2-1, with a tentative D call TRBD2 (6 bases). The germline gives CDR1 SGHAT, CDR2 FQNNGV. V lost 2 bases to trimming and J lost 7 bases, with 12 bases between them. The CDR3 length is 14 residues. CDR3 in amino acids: CASSLTGVGNEQFF. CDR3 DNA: TGTGCCAGCAGCTTAACGGGAGTGGGTAATGAGCAGTTCTTC.

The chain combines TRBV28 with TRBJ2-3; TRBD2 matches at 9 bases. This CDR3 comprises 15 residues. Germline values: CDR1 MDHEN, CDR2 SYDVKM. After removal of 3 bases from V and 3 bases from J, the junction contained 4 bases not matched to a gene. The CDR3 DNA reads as TGTGCCAGCAGTTTTGCGGGAGGGCAGACAGATACGCAGTATTTT. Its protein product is CASSFAGGQTDTQYF.